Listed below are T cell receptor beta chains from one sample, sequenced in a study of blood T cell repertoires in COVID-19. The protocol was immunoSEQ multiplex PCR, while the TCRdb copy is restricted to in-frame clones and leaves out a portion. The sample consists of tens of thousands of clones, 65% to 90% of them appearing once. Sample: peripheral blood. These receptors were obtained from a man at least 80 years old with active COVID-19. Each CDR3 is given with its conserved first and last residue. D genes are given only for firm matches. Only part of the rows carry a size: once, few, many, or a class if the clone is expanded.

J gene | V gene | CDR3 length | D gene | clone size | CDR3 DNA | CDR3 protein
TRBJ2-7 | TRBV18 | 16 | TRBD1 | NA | TGTGCCAGCTCACCACCCACCGGGACAGGTCTTTCCGAGCAGTACTTC | CASSPPTGTGLSEQYF
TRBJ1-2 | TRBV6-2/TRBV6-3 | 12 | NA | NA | TGTGCCAGCAGACCTGGGACTAAAGGCTACACCTTC | CASRPGTKGYTF
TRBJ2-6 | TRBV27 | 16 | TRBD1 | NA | TGTGCCAGCAGGACAGGGCTCCGCTCTGGGGCCAACGTCCTGACTTTC | CASRTGLRSGANVLTF
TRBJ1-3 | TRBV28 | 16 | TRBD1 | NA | TGTGCCAGCAGTTTCCCCCCGGGACAGGGGAGAAACACCATATATTTT | CASSFPPGQGRNTIYF
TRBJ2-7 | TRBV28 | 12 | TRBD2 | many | TGTGCCACGTTACGCGGGGGCTACGAGCAGTACTTC | CATLRGGYEQYF
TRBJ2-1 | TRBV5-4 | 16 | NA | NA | TGTGCCAGCAGCTTGGCCTGGGAGGTGGGGGGCAATGAGCAGTTCTTC | CASSLAWEVGGNEQFF
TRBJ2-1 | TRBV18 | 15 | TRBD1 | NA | TGTGCCAGCTCACCGATGGGGACAGGGCGGAATGAGCAGTTCTTC | CASSPMGTGRNEQFF
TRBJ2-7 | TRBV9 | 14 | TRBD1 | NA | TGTGCCAGCAGCGTAGGGACAGGGCAATTCGAGCAGTACTTC | CASSVGTGQFEQYF
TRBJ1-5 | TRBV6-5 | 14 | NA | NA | TGTGCCAGCAGTTATCGGAGGGATCGTCAGCCCCAGCATTTT | CASSYRRDRQPQHF
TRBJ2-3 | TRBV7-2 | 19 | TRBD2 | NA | TGTGCCAGCAGCTTAGTCCCTAGCGGTCAAATCAAGGTCACAGATACGCAGTATTTT | CASSLVPSGQIKVTDTQYF
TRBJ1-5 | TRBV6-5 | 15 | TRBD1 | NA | TGTGCCAGCAGGGCCGGACAGGTTAGCAATCAGCCCCAGCATTTT | CASRAGQVSNQPQHF
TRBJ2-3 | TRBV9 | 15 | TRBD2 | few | TGTGCCAGCAGCTCCGGGACTAGCAACGCAGATACGCAGTATTTT | CASSSGTSNADTQYF
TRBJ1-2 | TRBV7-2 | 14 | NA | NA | TGTGCCAGCAGCTCCCACTCCTCGGGTGGTGGCTACACCTTC | CASSSHSSGGGYTF
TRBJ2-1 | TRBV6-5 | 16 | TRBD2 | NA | TGTGCCAGCAGTTACTCGACTTGGACTAGCGGTCATGAGCAGTTCTTC | CASSYSTWTSGHEQFF
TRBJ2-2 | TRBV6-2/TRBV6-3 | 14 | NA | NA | TGTGCCAGCAGTTACGAGCAGGGACTCGGGGAGCTGTTTTTT | CASSYEQGLGELFF
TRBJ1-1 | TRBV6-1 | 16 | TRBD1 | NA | TGTGCCAGCAGTGAATGGGACAGGACGATGAACACTGAAGCTTTCTTT | CASSEWDRTMNTEAFF
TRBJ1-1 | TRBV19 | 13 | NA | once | TGTGCCAGTAGTATCTCCTATAACACTGAAGCTTTCTTT | CASSISYNTEAFF
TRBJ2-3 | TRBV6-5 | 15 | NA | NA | TGTGCCAGCAGGCGGGTCCTACCGAGGTGGGATACGCAGTATTTT | CASRRVLPRWDTQYF
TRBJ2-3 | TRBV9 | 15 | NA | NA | TGTGCCAGCAGCGTAAAGGGCCGGGAGTATGATACGCAGTATTTT | CASSVKGREYDTQYF
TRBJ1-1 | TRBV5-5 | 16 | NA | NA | TGTGCCAGCAGCTTGGTTTTCTCCACCTCGAGCACTGAAGCTTTCTTT | CASSLVFSTSSTEAFF